Sequencing of this TCR beta chain was carried out in a study of HIV-infected patients and healthy controls. Study results and limitations: CMV-associated CDR3s mostly grew nonsignificantly during therapy, while HIV-associated CDR3s declined significantly. No HLA typing of donors was done in this study.

Reverse transcription used roughly 480 ng RNA and constant-region primers for alpha and beta. Alpha and beta chain libraries were made separately by chain-specific third strand synthesis with multiplexing indices. A single primer pair per chain amplified all rearrangements, with per-molecule barcodes. From the 5' RACE reads, TCRdb called clonotypes with MiXCR, one entry per CDR3 protein. Of approximately 10,000 distinct CDR3 sequences in the sample, roughly a tenth are singletons; the top ten hold about a sixth. This clonotype has ten or more counts. As yet, its antigen is unknown. Germline loops: CDR1 SGHRS, CDR2 YFSETQ. Between the trimmed V and J ends, which lost 0 bases and 5 bases, there was a span of 12 bases. The CDR3 totals 15 residues. All unsorted peripheral T cells were captured because whole blood was used without fractionation. An approximately 2.5 ml peripheral blood sample was taken for RNA.

The chain recombines TRBV5-1 with TRBJ2-1; possible D gene TRBD2, 7 bases. The sequence derives from an adult with HIV infection. Sequenced here: blood, sampled before antiretroviral therapy. CDR3 coding DNA: TGCGCCAGCAGCTTGGTGGGGAGGGGGAACAATGAGCAGTTCTTC. Encoded protein: CASSLVGRGNNEQFF.